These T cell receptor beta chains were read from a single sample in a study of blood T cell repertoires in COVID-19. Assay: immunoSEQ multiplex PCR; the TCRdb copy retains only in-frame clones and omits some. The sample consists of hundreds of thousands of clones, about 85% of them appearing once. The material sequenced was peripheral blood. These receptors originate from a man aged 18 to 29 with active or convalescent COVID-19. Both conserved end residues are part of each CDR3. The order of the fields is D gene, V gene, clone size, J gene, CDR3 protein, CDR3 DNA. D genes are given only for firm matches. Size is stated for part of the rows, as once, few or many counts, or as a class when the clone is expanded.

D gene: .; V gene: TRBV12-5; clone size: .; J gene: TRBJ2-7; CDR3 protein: CASGFLDEQYF; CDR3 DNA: TGTGCTAGTGGTTTCCTCGACGAGCAGTACTTC
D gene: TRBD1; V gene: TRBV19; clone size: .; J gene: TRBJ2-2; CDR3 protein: CASSRQGAGELFF; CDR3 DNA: TGTGCCAGTAGCCGACAGGGCGCCGGGGAGCTGTTTTTT
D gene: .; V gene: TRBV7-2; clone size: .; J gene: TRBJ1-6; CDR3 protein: CASSLGRRNSPLHF; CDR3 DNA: TGTGCCAGCAGCTTAGGGAGGAGGAATTCACCCCTCCACTTT
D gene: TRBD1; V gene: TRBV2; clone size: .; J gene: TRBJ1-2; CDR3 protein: CASTSGQGALGPGYTF; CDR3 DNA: TGTGCCAGCACCTCGGGACAGGGGGCCCTAGGGCCTGGCTACACCTTC
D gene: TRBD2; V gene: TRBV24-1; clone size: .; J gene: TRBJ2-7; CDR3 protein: CATMGTSGREEQYF; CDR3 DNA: TGTGCCACCATGGGGACTAGCGGGAGGGAAGAGCAGTACTTC
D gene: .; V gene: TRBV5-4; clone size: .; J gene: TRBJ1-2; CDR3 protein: CASSLVTDYGYTF; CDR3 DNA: TGTGCCAGCAGCTTGGTTACAGACTATGGCTACACCTTC
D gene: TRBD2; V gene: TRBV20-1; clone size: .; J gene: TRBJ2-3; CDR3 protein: CSASSGGAKDTQYF; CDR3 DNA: TGCAGTGCCAGTAGCGGGGGGGCAAAAGATACGCAGTATTTT
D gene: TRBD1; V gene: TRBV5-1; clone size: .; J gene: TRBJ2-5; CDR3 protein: CASRDGQGQAETQYF; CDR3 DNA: TGCGCCAGCAGAGATGGACAGGGGCAGGCAGAGACCCAGTACTTC
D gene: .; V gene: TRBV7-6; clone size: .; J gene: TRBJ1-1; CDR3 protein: CASSPTQGLYTEAFF; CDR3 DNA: TGTGCCAGCAGTCCGACTCAGGGACTCTACACTGAAGCTTTCTTT
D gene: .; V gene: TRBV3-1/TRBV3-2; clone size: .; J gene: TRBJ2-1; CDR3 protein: CASSSKGGNEQFF; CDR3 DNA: TGTGCCAGCAGCTCAAAGGGGGGGAATGAGCAGTTCTTC
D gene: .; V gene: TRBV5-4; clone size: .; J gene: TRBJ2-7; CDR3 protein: CASSSSSYEQYF; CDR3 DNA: TGTGCCAGCAGCTCCAGCTCCTACGAGCAGTACTTC
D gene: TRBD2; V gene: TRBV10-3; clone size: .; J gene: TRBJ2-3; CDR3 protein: CATSTGGPSTDTQYF; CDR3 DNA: TGTGCCACATCGACGGGGGGACCTAGCACAGATACGCAGTATTTT
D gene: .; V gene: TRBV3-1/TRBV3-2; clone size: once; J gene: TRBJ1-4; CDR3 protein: CASSQGRDYSLIPNEKLFF; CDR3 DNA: TGTGCCAGCAGCCAGGGCAGGGATTATTCACTAATCCCTAATGAAAAACTGTTTTTT
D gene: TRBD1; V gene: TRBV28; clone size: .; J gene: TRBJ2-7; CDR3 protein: CASSLSLGRAGGKYF; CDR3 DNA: TGTGCCAGCAGTTTAAGTCTCGGACGGGCAGGGGGAAAGTACTTC
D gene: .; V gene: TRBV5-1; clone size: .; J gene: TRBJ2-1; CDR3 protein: CASSLLRGGNEQFF; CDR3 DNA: TGCGCCAGCAGCTTGCTCAGGGGCGGGAATGAGCAGTTCTTC
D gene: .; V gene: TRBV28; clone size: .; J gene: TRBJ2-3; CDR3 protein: CASSLLAESADTQYF; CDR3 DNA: TGTGCCAGCAGTTTACTGGCAGAGAGCGCAGATACGCAGTATTTT
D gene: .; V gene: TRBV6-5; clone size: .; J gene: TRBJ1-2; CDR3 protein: CAGRVRGEDGYTF; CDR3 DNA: TGTGCCGGTCGAGTTAGGGGTGAGGATGGCTACACCTTC
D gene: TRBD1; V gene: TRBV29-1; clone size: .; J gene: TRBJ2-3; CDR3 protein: CSVDTGDRIHTDTQYF; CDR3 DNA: TGCAGCGTTGACACCGGGGACAGGATACACACAGATACGCAGTATTTT
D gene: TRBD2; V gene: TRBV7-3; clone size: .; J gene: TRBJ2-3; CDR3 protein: CASKLAKWGDTQYF; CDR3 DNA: TGTGCCAGCAAACTAGCGAAATGGGGGGATACGCAGTATTTT
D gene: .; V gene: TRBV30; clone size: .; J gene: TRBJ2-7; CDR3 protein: CAWSVGGQGSYEQYF; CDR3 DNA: TGTGCCTGGAGTGTAGGAGGGCAGGGATCCTACGAGCAGTACTTC
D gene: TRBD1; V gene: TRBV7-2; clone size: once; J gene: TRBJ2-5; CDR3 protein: CASSLDAWGTGSETQYF; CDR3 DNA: TGTGCCAGCAGCTTAGACGCGTGGGGGACAGGGTCCGAGACCCAGTACTTC
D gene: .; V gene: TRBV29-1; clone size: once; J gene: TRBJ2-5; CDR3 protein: CSVVGLFYQETQYF; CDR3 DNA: TGCAGCGTTGTAGGACTTTTCTACCAAGAGACCCAGTACTTC
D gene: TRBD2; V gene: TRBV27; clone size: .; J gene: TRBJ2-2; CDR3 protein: CASSMTSPKGGELFF; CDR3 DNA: TGTGCCAGCAGCATGACTAGCCCCAAGGGCGGGGAGCTGTTTTTT
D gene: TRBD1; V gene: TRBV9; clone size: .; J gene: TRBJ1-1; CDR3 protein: CASSVEDRGRAFF; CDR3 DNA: TGTGCCAGCAGCGTAGAGGACAGGGGAAGAGCTTTCTTT
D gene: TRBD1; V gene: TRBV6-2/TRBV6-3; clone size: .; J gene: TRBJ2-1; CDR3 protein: CASSLLPGQGRDDEQFF; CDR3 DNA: TGTGCCAGCAGTTTACTACCGGGACAGGGGAGGGACGATGAGCAGTTCTTC
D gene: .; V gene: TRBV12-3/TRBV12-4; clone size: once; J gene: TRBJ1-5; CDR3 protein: CASSLISIQPQHF; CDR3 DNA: TGTGCCAGCAGTCTAATAAGTATCCAGCCCCAGCATTTT
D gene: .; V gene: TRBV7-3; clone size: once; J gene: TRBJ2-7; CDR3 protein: CASSSSPHEQYF; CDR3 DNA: TGTGCCAGCAGCTCCTCCCCCCACGAGCAGTACTTC
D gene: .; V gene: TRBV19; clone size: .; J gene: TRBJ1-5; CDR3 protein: CASSRQDDQPQHF; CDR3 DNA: TGTGCCAGTAGTAGACAGGATGATCAGCCCCAGCATTTT
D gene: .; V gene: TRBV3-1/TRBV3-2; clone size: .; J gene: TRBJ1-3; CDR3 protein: CASSQSTTGRGNTIYF; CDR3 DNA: TGTGCCAGCAGCCAATCTACGACAGGTCGTGGAAACACCATATATTTT
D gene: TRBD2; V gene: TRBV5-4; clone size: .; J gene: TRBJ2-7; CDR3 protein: CASSLERDYHEQYF; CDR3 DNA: TGTGCCAGCAGCTTGGAACGGGACTATCACGAGCAGTACTTC
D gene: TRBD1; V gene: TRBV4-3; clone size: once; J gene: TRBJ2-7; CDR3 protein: CASSPTTGSYEQYF; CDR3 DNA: TGCGCCAGCAGCCCCACGACAGGGTCCTACGAGCAGTACTTC
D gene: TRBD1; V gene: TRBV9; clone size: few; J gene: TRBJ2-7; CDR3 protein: CASSVARTGEVYEQYF; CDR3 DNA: TGTGCCAGCAGCGTAGCGAGGACAGGGGAGGTATACGAGCAGTACTTC
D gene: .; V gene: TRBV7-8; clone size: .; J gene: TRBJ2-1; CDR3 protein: CASRFREGGGYNEQFF; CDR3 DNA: TGTGCCAGCAGGTTCCGCGAGGGAGGTGGCTACAATGAGCAGTTCTTC
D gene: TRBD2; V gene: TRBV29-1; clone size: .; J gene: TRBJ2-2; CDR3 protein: CSVEDRAGTSGRNTGELFF; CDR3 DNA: TGCAGCGTTGAAGATAGGGCCGGGACTAGCGGTCGAAACACCGGGGAGCTGTTTTTT
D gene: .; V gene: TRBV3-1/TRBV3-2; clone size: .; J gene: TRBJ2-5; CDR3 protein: CASSWEPAEEGTQYF; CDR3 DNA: TGTGCCAGCAGCTGGGAACCAGCGGAAGAGGGGACCCAGTACTTC
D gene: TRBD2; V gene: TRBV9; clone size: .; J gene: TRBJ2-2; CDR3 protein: CASSPRGGNTGELFF; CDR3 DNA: TGTGCCAGCAGCCCCCGGGGGGGCAACACCGGGGAGCTGTTTTTT
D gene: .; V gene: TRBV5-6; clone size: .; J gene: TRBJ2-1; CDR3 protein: CASSLGGGARGNEQFF; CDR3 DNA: TGTGCCAGCAGCTTGGGAGGGGGGGCGCGAGGCAATGAGCAGTTCTTC
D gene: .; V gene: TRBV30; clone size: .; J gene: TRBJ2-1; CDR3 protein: CAWSGRRGNNEQFF; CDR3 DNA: TGTGCCTGGAGTGGTCGACGGGGAAACAATGAGCAGTTCTTC
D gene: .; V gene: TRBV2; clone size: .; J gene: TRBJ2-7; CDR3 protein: CASSEQGPSSYEQYF; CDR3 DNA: TGTGCCAGCAGTGAACAGGGGCCTAGCTCCTACGAGCAGTACTTC
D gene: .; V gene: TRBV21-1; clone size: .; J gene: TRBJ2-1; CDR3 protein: CASSNSSYNEQFF; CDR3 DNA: TGTGCCAGCAGCAACAGTTCCTACAATGAGCAGTTCTTC
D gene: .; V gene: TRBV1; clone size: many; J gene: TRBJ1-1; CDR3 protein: CTSSHRLDRVKNTEAFF; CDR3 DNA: TGCACCAGCAGCCACCGATTGGACAGGGTAAAGAACACTGAAGCTTTCTTT
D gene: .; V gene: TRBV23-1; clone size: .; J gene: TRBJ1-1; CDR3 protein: CASSQFCYRMNTEAFF; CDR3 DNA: TGCGCCAGCAGTCAATTTTGCTACAGAATGAACACTGAAGCTTTCTTT
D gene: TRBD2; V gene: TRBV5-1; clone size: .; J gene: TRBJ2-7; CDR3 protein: CASSLTTSGIRYEQYF; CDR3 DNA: TGCGCCAGCAGCCTTACAACTAGCGGGATTAGATACGAGCAGTACTTC
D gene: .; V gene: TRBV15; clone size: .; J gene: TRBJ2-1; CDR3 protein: CATSRDQGGFPQEDEQFF; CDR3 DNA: TGTGCCACCAGCAGAGATCAGGGGGGCTTTCCCCAGGAGGATGAGCAGTTCTTC
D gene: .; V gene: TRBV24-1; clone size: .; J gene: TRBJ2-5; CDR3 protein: CATSDFVEGLKTQYF; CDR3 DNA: TGTGCCACCAGTGATTTTGTGGAGGGCCTCAAGACCCAGTACTTC
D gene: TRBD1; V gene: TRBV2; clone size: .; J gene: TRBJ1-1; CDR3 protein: CASRIIQGAGEAFF; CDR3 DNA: TGTGCCAGCCGTATCATACAGGGGGCGGGTGAAGCTTTCTTT
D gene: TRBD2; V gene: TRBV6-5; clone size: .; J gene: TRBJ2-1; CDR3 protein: CASSYSAGGRNEQFF; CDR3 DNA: TGTGCCAGCAGTTACTCGGCGGGAGGGAGAAATGAGCAGTTCTTC
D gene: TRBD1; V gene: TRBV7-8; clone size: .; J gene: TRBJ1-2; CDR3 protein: CASSLGARDRDAYGYTF; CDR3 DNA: TGTGCCAGCAGCTTAGGGGCCCGGGACAGGGATGCCTATGGCTACACCTTC
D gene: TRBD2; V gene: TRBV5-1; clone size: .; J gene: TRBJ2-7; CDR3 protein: CASSLVGSGRQYF; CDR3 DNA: TGCGCCAGCAGCTTGGTTGGTAGCGGGAGGCAGTACTTC
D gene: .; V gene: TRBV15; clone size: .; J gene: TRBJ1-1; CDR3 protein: CATSLLAGTEAFF; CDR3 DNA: TGTGCCACCAGCTTGCTCGCGGGGACTGAAGCTTTCTTT
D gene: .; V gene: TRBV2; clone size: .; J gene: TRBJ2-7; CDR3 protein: CASSEGEYEQYF; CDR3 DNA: TGTGCCAGCAGTGAAGGCGAATACGAGCAGTACTTC
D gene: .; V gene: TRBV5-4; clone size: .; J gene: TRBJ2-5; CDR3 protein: CASSPGGNRGTQYF; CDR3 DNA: TGTGCCAGCAGCCCAGGCGGGAACCGGGGGACCCAGTACTTC
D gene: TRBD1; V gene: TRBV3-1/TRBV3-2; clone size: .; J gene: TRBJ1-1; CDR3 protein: CASSRIQGTEAFF; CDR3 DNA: TGTGCCAGCAGCCGAATACAGGGGACTGAAGCTTTCTTT
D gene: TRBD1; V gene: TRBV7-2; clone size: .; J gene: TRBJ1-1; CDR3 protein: CASSLSTGGGEAFF; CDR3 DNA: TGTGCCAGCAGCTTATCAACAGGGGGCGGTGAAGCTTTCTTT
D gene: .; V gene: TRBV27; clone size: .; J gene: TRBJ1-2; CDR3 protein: CASSVRAGNYGYTF; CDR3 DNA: TGTGCCAGCAGTGTCCGGGCGGGGAACTATGGCTACACCTTC
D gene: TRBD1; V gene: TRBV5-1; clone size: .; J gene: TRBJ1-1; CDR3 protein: CASSLQGATEAFF; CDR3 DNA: TGCGCCAGCAGCTTGCAGGGGGCCACTGAAGCTTTCTTT
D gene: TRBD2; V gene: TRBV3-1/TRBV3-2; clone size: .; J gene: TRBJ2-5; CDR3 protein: CASSQVAGQETQYF; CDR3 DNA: TGTGCCAGCAGCCAAGTAGCGGGGCAAGAGACCCAGTACTTC